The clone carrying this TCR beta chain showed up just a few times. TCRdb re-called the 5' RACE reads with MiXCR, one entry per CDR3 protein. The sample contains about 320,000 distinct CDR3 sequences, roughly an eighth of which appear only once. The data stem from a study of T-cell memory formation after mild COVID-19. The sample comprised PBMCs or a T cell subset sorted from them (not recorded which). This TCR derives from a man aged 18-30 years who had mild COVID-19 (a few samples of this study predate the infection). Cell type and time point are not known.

The DNA for the CDR3 is TGTGCCATCAACGAGCGGGGGCGCGGCTATGGCTACACCTTC. Its translation is CAINERGRGYGYTF. The chain is built from TRBV10-3 and TRBJ1-2; weak D call: TRBD1 (6 bases). V was pared by 7 bases and J by 4 bases, with 16 bases between. Germline V gives CDR1 ENHRY, CDR2 SYGVKD. The CDR3 extends over 14 amino acids.